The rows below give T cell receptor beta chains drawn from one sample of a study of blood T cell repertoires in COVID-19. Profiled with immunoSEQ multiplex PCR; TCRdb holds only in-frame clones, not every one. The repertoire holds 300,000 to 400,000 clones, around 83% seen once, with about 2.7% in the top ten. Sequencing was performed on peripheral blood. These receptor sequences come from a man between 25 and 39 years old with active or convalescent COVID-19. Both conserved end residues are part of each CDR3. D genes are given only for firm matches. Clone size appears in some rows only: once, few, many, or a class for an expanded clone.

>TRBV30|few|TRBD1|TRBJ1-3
TGTGCCTGGAGAGGGACAGGGACCCCCGGAAACACCATATATTTT
CAWRGTGTPGNTIYF
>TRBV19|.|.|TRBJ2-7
TGTGCCAGTAGTATCCGGGGTCCCTACGAGCAGTACTTC
CASSIRGPYEQYF
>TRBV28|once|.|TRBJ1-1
TGTGCCAGCAGTTTGAACCAATTTACAACGAACACTGAAGCTTTCTTT
CASSLNQFTTNTEAFF
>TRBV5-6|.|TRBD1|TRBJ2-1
TGTGCCAGCAGCTTCCAGGGGGTTATCTACAATGAGCAGTTCTTC
CASSFQGVIYNEQFF
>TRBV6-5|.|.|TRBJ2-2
TGTGCCAGCAGGGGGCGCACCGGGGAGCTGTTTTTT
CASRGRTGELFF
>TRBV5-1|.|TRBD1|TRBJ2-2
TGCGCCAGCAGCTTTGGACAGGGATCTCCCGGGGAGCTGTTTTTT
CASSFGQGSPGELFF
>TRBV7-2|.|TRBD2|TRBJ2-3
TGTGCCAGCAGACCCACGGGGGGGGACCTCACAGATACGCAGTATTTT
CASRPTGGDLTDTQYF
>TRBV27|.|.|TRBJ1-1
TGTGCCAGCAGTTCCGGTGGGGGGACTGAAGCTTTCTTT
CASSSGGGTEAFF
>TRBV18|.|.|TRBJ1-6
TGTGCCAGCTCACCTGACCTTGCGGGAGTTGATAATTCACCCCTCCACTTT
CASSPDLAGVDNSPLHF
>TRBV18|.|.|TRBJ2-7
TGTGCCAGCTCACCGACCCCGGGAAAGAGCTCCTACGAGCAGTACTTC
CASSPTPGKSSYEQYF
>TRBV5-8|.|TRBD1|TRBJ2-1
TGTGCCAGCAGAGAACAGGGGGTTTTCGCACCCTACAATGAGCAGTTCTTC
CASREQGVFAPYNEQFF
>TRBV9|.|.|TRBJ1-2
TGTGCCAGCAGCTCCCCTCCAGGCAGACCAAACTATGGCTACACCTTC
CASSSPPGRPNYGYTF
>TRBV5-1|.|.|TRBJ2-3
TGCGCCAGCAGCTTAGGACAGACCAACACAGATACGCAGTATTTT
CASSLGQTNTDTQYF
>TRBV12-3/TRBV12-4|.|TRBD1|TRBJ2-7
TGTGCCAGCAGTGGACAGGGTTCCTACGAGCAGTACTTC
CASSGQGSYEQYF
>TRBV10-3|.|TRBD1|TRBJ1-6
TGTGCCATCGGGAGCCGGGACAGGGGAAATTCACCCCTCCACTTT
CAIGSRDRGNSPLHF
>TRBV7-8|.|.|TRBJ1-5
TGTGCCAGCAGCCCCAGGACAGGCAATCAGCCCCAGCATTTT
CASSPRTGNQPQHF
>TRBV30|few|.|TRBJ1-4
TGTGCCTGGAGTGTTCCCGGGGTTGAAAAACTGTTTTTT
CAWSVPGVEKLFF
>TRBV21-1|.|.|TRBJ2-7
TGTGCCAGCAGCAACTTATTCGGACAGGCCGAAACCGTTTCAACCTACGAGCAGTACTTC
CASSNLFGQAETVSTYEQYF
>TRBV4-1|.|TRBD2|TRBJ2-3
TGCGCCAGCAGCCAAGGGCTAGCGGGGCCCCCAGATACGCAGTATTTT
CASSQGLAGPPDTQYF
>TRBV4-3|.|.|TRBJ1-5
TGCGCCAGCAGCCAAACTACTATTAATCAGCCCCAGCATTTT
CASSQTTINQPQHF
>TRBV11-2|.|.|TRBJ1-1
TGTGCCAGCAGCTTAGCCAGGAACACTGAAGCTTTCTTT
CASSLARNTEAFF
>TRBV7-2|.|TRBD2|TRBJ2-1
TGTGCCAGCAGCCTCTTGGAGCGGGAGTCCCCTTACAATGAGCAGTTCTTC
CASSLLERESPYNEQFF
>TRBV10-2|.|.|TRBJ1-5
TGCGCCAGCAGCGTCCAGCCCCAGCATTTT
CASSVQPQHF
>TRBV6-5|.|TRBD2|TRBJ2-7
TGTGCCTCAACCCCAGGGACTATGGACTACGAGCAGTACTTC
CASTPGTMDYEQYF
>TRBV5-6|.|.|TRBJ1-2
TGTGCCAGCAGCACCCCCACAAGTAACTATGGCTACACCTTC
CASSTPTSNYGYTF